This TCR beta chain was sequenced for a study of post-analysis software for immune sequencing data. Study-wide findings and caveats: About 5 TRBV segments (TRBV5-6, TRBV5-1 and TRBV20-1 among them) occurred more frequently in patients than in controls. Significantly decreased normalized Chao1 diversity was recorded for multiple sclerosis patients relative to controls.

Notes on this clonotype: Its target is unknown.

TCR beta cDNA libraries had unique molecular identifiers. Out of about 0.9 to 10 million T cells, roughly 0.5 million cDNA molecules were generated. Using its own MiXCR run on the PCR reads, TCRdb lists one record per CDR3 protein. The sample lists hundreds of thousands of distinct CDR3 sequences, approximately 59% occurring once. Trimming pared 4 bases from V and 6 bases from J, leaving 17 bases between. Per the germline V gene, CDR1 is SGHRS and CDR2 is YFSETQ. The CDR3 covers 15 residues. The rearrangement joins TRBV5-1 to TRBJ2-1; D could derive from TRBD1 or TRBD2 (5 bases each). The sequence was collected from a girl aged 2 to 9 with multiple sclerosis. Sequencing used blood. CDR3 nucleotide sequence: TGCGCCAGCAGCACAACCGGGGCCCCGGGCAATGAGCAGTTCTTC. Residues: CASSTTGAPGNEQFF.